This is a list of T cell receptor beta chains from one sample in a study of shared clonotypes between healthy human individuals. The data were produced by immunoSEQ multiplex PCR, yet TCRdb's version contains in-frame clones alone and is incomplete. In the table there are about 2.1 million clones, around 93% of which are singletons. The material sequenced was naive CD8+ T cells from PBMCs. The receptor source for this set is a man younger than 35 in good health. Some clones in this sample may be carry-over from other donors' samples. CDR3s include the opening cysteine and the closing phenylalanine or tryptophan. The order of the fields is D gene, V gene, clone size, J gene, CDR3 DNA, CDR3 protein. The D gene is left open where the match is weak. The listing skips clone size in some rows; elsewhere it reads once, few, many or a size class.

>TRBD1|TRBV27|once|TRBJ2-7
TGTGCCAGCAGTTTATCAGCAGGGGGCTTCTACGAGCAGTACTTC
CASSLSAGGFYEQYF
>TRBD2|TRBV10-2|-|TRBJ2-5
TGCGCCAGCAATGCCGGGAGCGGGGTGGCCCAGTACTTC
CASNAGSGVAQYF
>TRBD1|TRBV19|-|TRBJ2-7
TGTGCCAGTAGTATTTTCGGGACAGGGGGCTACGAGCAGTACTTC
CASSIFGTGGYEQYF
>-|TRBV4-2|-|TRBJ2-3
TGTGCCAGCAGCCAAGAGTTTAGTACAGATACGCAGTATTTT
CASSQEFSTDTQYF
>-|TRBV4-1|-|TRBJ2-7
TGCGCCAGCAGCCAAGGCAGGACATACGAGCAGTACTTC
CASSQGRTYEQYF
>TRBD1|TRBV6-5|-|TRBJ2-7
TGTGCCAGCAGGGGGGACAGCCTAAGGGAATACGAGCAGTACTTC
CASRGDSLREYEQYF
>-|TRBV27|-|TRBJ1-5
TGTGCCAGCAGTTTATGGGGGGCGAGCAATCAGCCCCAGCATTTT
CASSLWGASNQPQHF
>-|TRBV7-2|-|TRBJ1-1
TGTGCCAGCAGCTTAGCCCCCGGGGCCGTGGGGACTGAAGCTTTCTTT
CASSLAPGAVGTEAFF
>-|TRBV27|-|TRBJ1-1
TGTGCCAGCCTGGGACTTTCCGGCACTGAAGCTTTCTTT
CASLGLSGTEAFF
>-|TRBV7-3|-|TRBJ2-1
TGTGCCAGCAGCTCGGAGGTTCGGTCCTACAATGAGCAGTTCTTC
CASSSEVRSYNEQFF
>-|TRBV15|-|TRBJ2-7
TGTGCCACCAGCCCGGCCCCCTCCTACGAGCAGTACTTC
CATSPAPSYEQYF
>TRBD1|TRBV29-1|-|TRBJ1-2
TGCAGCGTCGAGGACAGGAACTATGGCTACACCTTC
CSVEDRNYGYTF
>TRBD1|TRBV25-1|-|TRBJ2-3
TGTGCCAGCAGGTTACAGGGGGCCACAGATACGCAGTATTTT
CASRLQGATDTQYF
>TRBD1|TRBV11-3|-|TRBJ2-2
TGTGCCAGCAGCGGACAGACAGGGGCGGTGGCCGGGGAGCTGTTTTTT
CASSGQTGAVAGELFF
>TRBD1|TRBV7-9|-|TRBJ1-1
TGTGCCAGCAGCGATTGGACAGGGAGGGACACTGAAGCTTTCTTT
CASSDWTGRDTEAFF
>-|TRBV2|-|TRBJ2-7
TGTGCCTTTGAGCCTGTCTCCTCCTACGAGCAGTACTTC
CAFEPVSSYEQYF
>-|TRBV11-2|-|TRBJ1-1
TGTGCCAGCAGTAACCAGGGCACTGAAGCTTTCTTT
CASSNQGTEAFF
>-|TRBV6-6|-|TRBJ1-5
TGTGCCAGCGGGGGGCCCTTGGGTCAGCCCCAGCATTTT
CASGGPLGQPQHF
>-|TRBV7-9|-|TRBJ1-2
TGTGCCAGCAGCTCCGCCGGGACAAGGAGATATGGCTACACCTTC
CASSSAGTRRYGYTF
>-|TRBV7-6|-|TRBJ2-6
TGTGCCAGCAGCCCCGGACTGATCTCTGGGGCCAACGTCCTGACTTTC
CASSPGLISGANVLTF
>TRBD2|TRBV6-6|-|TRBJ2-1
TGTGCCAGCAGTTTCCCCGGACTAGCGTACAATGAGCAGTTCTTC
CASSFPGLAYNEQFF
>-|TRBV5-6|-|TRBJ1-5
TGTGCCAGCAGCTTGGTTGGTCAGCCCCAGCATTTT
CASSLVGQPQHF
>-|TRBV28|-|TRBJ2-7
TGTGCCAGCAGTTTGGGGGAGGACAACCCCTACGAGCAGTACTTC
CASSLGEDNPYEQYF
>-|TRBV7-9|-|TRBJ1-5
TGTGCCAGCAGCCCCGCGGGTACGAATCAGCCCCAGCATTTT
CASSPAGTNQPQHF
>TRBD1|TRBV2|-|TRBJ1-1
TGTGCCTTACCGGGACAGGAGACAGCAGCTTTCTTT
CALPGQETAAFF
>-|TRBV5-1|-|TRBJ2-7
TGCGCCAGCAGCTTGGACGGCCACACGGGAATCGAGCAGTACTTC
CASSLDGHTGIEQYF
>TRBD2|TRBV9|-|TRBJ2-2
TGTGCCAGCAGCGCGGAGGGAGGGCCCTTCCCCGGGGAGCTGTTTTTT
CASSAEGGPFPGELFF
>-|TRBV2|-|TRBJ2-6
TGTGCCAGTGAGACTAGTTCTGGGGCCAACGTCCTGACTTTC
CASETSSGANVLTF
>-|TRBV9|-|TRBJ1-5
TGTGCCAGCAGCGTAGGGGAGATCAATCAGCCCCAGCATTTT
CASSVGEINQPQHF
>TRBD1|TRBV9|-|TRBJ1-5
TGTGCCAGCAGCGACGACCCAGACAGGGGCGATAGCAATCAGCCCCAGCATTTT
CASSDDPDRGDSNQPQHF
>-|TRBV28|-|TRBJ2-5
TGTGCCAGCAGCCCGGGGGTCGATTGGACCCAGTACTTC
CASSPGVDWTQYF
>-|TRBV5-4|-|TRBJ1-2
TGTGCCAGCAGCTTTACCCTGGACACCAGTTGGGGCTACACCTTC
CASSFTLDTSWGYTF
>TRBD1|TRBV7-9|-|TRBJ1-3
TGTGCCAGCAGCCCAATGGGACAGTACTCTGGAAACACCATATATTTT
CASSPMGQYSGNTIYF
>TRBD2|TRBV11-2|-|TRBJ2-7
TGTGCCAGCAGCCCACGACTAGCGGGAACCCACGAGCAGTACTTC
CASSPRLAGTHEQYF
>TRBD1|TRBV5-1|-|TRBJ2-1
TGCGCCAGCAGTTCGAGACAGGGGGGATACAATGAGCAGTTCTTC
CASSSRQGGYNEQFF
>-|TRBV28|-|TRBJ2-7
TGTGCCAGCAGTTTAGTTAACGAGCAGTACTTC
CASSLVNEQYF
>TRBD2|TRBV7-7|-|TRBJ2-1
TGTGCCAGCAGTTACGGACTAGCGGGGGCGACTGAGCAGTTCTTC
CASSYGLAGATEQFF
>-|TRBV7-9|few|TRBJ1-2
TGTGCCAGCAGCTTATCCAGTGGCTATGGCTACACCTTC
CASSLSSGYGYTF
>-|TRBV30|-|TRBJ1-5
TGTGCCTGGAGTGTGTTGGGGCCCCAGCATTTT
CAWSVLGPQHF
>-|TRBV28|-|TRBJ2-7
TGTGCCAGCAGTTTATTGGACAGACCCGCGGGCGAGCAGTACTTC
CASSLLDRPAGEQYF
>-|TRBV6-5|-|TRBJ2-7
TGTGCCAGCAGTTACGCGGGCGGTCCTTCCTACGAGCAGTACTTC
CASSYAGGPSYEQYF
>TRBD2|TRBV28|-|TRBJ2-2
TGTGCCAGCAGTTTACCGGGACTAGCGGGAGTTCATACCGGGGAGCTGTTTTTT
CASSLPGLAGVHTGELFF
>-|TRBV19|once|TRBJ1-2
TGTGCCAGTAATAGCTTGAACTATGGCTACACCTTC
CASNSLNYGYTF
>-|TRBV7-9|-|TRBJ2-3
TGTGCCAGCAGCTTACAGCGACACACAGATACGCAGTATTTT
CASSLQRHTDTQYF
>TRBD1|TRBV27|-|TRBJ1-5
TGTGCCAGCAGGCAGGGGGCGGGTCATAGCAATCAGCCCCAGCATTTT
CASRQGAGHSNQPQHF
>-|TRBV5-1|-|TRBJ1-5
TGCGCCAGCAGCTTTGAGGTGGGACAGCCCCAGCATTTT
CASSFEVGQPQHF
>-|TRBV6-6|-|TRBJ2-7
TGTGCCTCCTGGGGGGCCGACGAGCAGTACTTC
CASWGADEQYF
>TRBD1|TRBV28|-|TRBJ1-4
TGTGCCAGCAGTTTAGGGACAGGGTTATTTGGACTGTTTTTT
CASSLGTGLFGLFF
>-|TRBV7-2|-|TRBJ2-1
TGTGCCAGCAGCCCCCCGGGGGATCTCAATGAGCAGTTCTTC
CASSPPGDLNEQFF
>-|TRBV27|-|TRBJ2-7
TGTGCCAGCAGTTTGACGGCTTCCTACGAGCAGTACTTC
CASSLTASYEQYF
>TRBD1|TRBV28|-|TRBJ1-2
TGTGCCAGCATCCAAACCGGACAGGTAGATGGCTACACCTTC
CASIQTGQVDGYTF
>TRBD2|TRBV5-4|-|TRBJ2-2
TGTGCCAGCAGCTTAGGACTAGCGGGGGTGAACACCGGGGAGCTGTTTTTT
CASSLGLAGVNTGELFF
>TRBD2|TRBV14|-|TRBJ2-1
TGTGCCAGCAGACAAAGGAGCGGGAGGTCGAATGAGCAGTTCTTC
CASRQRSGRSNEQFF
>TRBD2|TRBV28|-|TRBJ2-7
TGTGCCAGCCAGACTAGCGGGAGCGAGCAGTACTTC
CASQTSGSEQYF
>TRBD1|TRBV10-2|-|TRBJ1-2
TGCGCCAGCAGTGAGTACACGGGACAGATCCGCTATGGCTACACCTTC
CASSEYTGQIRYGYTF